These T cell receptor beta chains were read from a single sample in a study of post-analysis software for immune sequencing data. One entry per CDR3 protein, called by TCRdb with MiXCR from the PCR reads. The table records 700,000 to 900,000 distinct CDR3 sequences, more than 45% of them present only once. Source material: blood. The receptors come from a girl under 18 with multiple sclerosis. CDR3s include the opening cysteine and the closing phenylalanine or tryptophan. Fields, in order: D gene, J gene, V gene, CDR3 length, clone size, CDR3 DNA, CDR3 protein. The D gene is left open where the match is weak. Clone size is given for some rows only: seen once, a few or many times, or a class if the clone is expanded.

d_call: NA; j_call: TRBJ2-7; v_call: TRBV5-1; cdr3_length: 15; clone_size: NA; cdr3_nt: TGCGCCAGCAGTCCTAAACAGGGACCTTCCTACGAGCAGTACTTC; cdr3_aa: CASSPKQGPSYEQYF
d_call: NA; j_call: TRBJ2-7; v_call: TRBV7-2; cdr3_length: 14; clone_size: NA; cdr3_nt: TGTGCCAGCAGCTTAATAGGGACCTCCTACGAGCAGTACTTC; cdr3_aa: CASSLIGTSYEQYF
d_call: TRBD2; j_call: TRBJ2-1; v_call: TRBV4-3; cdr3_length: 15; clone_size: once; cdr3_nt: TGCGCCAGCAGCCAAGAAACTAGCGGGAGTAATGAGCAGTTCTTC; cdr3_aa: CASSQETSGSNEQFF
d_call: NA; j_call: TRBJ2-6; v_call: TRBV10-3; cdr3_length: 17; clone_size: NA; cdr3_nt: TGTGCCATCAGTGGATGGGCAACCGTCTCTGGGGCCAACGTCCTGACTTTC; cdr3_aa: CAISGWATVSGANVLTF
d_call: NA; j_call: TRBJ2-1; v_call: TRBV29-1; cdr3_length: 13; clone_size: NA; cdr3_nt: TGCAGCGTTCTCGTCCTCGATGCCTATGAGCAGTTCTTC; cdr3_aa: CSVLVLDAYEQFF
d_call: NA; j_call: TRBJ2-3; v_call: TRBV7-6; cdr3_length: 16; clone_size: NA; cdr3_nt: TGTGCCAGCAGCTTAGGGGGCGGAACAAGCACAGATACGCAGTATTTT; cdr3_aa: CASSLGGGTSTDTQYF
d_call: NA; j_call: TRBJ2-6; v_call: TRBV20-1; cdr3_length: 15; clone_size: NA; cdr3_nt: TGCAGTGCTAGAGACCCTAGCTCTGGGGCCAACGTCCTGACTTTC; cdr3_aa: CSARDPSSGANVLTF
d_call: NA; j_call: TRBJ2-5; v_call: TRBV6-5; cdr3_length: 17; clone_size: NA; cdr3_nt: TGTGCCAGCAGTTACCTTCCAACGGACACCTTCCAAGAGACCCAGTACTTC; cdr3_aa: CASSYLPTDTFQETQYF
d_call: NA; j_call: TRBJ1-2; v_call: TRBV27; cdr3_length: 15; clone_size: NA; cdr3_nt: TGTGCCAGCAGTTTCCGCCGGGGGTCCAACTATGGCTACACCTTC; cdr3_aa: CASSFRRGSNYGYTF
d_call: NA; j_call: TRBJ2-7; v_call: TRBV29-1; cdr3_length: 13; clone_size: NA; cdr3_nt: TGCAGCGTCCAAACAGTGGTTTCCTACGAGCAGTACTTC; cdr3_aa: CSVQTVVSYEQYF
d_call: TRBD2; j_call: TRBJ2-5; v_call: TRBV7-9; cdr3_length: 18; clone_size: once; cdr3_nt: TGTGCCAACAGCCCCTACGGAGCGGGAGGCCACATGTTGGAGACCCAGTACTTC; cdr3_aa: CANSPYGAGGHMLETQYF
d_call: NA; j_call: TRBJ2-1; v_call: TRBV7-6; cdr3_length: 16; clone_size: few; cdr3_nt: TGTGCCAGCAGCTTAGTGGCAGGGGAATCTAACAATGAGCAGTTCTTC; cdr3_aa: CASSLVAGESNNEQFF
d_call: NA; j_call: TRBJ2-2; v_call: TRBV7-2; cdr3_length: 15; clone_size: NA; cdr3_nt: TGTGCCAGCAGCCCCCAGGCAGGGCTCACCGGGGAGCTGTTTTTT; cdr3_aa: CASSPQAGLTGELFF
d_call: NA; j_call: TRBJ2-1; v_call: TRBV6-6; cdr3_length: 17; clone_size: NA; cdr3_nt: TGTGCCAGCAGTTACTCGGTCGGGGGAACAAGGGGCAATGAGCAGTTCTTC; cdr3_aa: CASSYSVGGTRGNEQFF
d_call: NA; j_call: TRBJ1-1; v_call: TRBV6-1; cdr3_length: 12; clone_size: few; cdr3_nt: TGTGCCAGCAGTTTTACGAACACTGAAGCTTTCTTT; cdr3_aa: CASSFTNTEAFF
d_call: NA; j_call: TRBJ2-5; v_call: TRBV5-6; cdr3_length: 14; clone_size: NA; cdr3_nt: TGTGCCAGCAGCTTGGCCGCAGGGGACAAGACCCAGTACTTC; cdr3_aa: CASSLAAGDKTQYF
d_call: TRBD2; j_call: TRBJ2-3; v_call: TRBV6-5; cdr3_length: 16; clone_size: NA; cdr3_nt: TGTGCCAGCAGTTTATTTCCGGGACTACACACAGATACGCAGTATTTT; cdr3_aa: CASSLFPGLHTDTQYF
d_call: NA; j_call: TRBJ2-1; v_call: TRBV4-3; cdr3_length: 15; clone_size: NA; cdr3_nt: TGCGCCAGCAGCCCCGCGGGACTTTCCCTTAATGAGCAGTTCTTC; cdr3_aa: CASSPAGLSLNEQFF
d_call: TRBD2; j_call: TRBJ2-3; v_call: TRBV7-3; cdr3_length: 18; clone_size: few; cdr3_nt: TGTGCCAGCAGCCTACTAGCGGGACCGGGGGCGGGCACAGATACGCAGTATTTT; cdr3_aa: CASSLLAGPGAGTDTQYF
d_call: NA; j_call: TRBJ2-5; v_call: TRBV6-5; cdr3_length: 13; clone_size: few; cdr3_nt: TGTGCCAGCACCCCATCCCCGCAAGAGACCCAGTACTTC; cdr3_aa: CASTPSPQETQYF
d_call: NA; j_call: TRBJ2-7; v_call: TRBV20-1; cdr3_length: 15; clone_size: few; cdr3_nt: TGCAGTGCTAGTGGTGGCAGGACAAAACCCTACGAGCAGTACTTC; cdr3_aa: CSASGGRTKPYEQYF
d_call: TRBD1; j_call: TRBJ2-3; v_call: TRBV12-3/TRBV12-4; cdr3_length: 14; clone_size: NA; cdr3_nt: TGTGCCAGCAGCCAGAGGACAGGGCCAGATACGCAGTATTTT; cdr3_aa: CASSQRTGPDTQYF